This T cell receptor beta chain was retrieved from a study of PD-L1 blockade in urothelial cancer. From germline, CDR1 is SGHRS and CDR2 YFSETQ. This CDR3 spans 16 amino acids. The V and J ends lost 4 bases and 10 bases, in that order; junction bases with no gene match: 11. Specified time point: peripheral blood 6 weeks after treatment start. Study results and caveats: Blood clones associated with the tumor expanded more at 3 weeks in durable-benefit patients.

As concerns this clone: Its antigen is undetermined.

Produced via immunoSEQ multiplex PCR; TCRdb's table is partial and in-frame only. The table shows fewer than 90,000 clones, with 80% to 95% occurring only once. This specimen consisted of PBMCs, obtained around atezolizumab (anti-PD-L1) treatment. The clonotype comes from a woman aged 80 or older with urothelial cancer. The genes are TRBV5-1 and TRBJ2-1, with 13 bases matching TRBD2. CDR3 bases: TGCGCCAGCAGCCTACGGACTAGCGGGAGAGGTGAGGAGCAGTTCTTC. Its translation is CASSLRTSGRGEEQFF. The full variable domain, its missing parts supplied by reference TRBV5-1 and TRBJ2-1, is KAGVTQTPRYLIKTRGQQVTLSCSPISGHRSVSWYQQTPGQGLQFLFEYFSETQRNKGNFPGRFSGRQFSNSRSEMNVSTLELGDSALYLCASSLRTSGRGEEQFFGPGTRLTVL.